Here is one T cell receptor beta chain with its context. Its antigen is currently not known. No base qualities exist here, and no much larger clone lies one base off it. This record comes from a study of vaccination effects on CD4 cells after COVID-19 (dated by TCRdb to about 2022). Regarding the research as a whole: In the ViraFEST assay, PBMC were stimulated with viral peptide pools, and antigen-specific CD4+ T cell clonotypes were then identified by expansion using TCR sequencing. Each participant received two doses of an mRNA SARS-CoV-2 vaccine, either BNT162b2 or mRNA-1273. Pre-vaccine samples were drawn from a couple of convalescent patients 16 days and one week before the first dose, at 142 and 148 days after COVID-19 diagnosis. Each well held 1.5 million to 2.5 million PBMC cultured in IMDM containing around 5% human AB serum, roughly 9.6 IU/ml IL-2 and gentamicin, along with around 9.1 ug/ml peptides. SARS-CoV-2 spike-specific CD4+ TCR repertoires from before and after mRNA vaccination were compared in COVID-19 convalescent patients and in infection-naive vaccine recipients. A total of approximately 9 COVID-19 convalescent patients and a few SARS-CoV-2-naive healthy vaccine recipients were included in the full study. In the study, cultures from other donors were sequenced using the Oncomine TCR Beta short-read assay on an Illumina iSeq 100.

Beyond this particular receptor, the publication reports: At late post-vaccination timepoints, both infection-induced and vaccine-induced clones showed marked clonal contraction, consistent with waning T cell responses. In convalescent patients, the post-vaccine spike-reactive repertoire was composed mainly of new vaccine-induced clones that were largely distinct from infection-induced clones. The study was limited by a small number of convalescent patients and lacked early post-infection timepoints.

Library preparation used the immunoSEQ multiplex PCR assay. DNA from the cultured, isolated CD4+ T cells was subjected to TCR beta CDR3 sequencing. Processing in the source paper ran as follows. Non-productive TCR sequences were discarded, and reads were trimmed to the CDR3 region, with only CDR3s of 7 or more amino acids retained. The MANAFEST web app was used to identify antigen-specific clonotypes by comparing expansion in peptide wells with expansion in reference cultures. To be called positive, a clone needed expansion at FDR<0.05 compared with the reference and with all other wells, an odds ratio greater than 5, and a frequency greater than 0.1% in two replicate wells. A clonotype was defined as cross-reactive if the clonotype was significantly expanded both in SARS-CoV-2 spike wells and in at least one common cold coronavirus spike condition. Levenshtein distance calculated with the stringdist R package was used to assess CDR3 similarity, and unrooted trees were constructed with ape in R 3.6.1. What TCRdb holds here is the immuneACCESS table cut down to in-frame rearrangements. Part of the clones is not present; checked against another copy, under half of the missing clones reflect an unresolved V gene, and the others are unexplained. V, J and clone size are those of that table, while D and trimming were read from the DNA. For this sample the table gives 40,000 to 55,000 clones, of which around four fifths were detected only once. The ten biggest clones cover 8.5% to 10% of the sample.

After around 10 days of culture, CD4+ T cells were isolated with the EasySep CD4+ T cell isolation kit. Convalescent patients had PCR-confirmed SARS-CoV-2 infection between March and December 2020, before Alpha, Beta and Delta variants emerged in the United States. On days 3 and 7, half of the culture medium was replaced with fresh IL-2-containing medium. Unless noted otherwise, every peptide stimulation condition was grown in triplicate wells. PBMC were separated from whole blood using Ficoll-Paque Plus gradient centrifugation and were then either cryopreserved at -140C or used fresh. Genomic DNA was extracted from cultured CD4+ T cells with the QIAamp micro DNA kit. V loses 1 base, J loses 1 base, and the germline ends lie 9 bases apart. Reading from cysteine to phenylalanine, the CDR3 counts 14 amino acids. Just the 42-base CDR3 DNA is kept, in frame starting at base 1. CDR1 and CDR2 (SGDLS, YYNGEE) derive from the germline V gene.

The sample consisted of CD4+ T cells from PBMCs cultured without peptide, taken before COVID-19 vaccination. The V gene is TRBV9 and the J gene is TRBJ2-7; tentative D gene TRBD1, with 5 bases matching. The clonotype was recovered from a human donor who had a prior SARS-CoV-2 infection. The CDR3 protein: CASSVQPGSYEQYF. The nucleotides are TGTGCCAGCAGCGTACAACCAGGGTCCTACGAGCAGTACTTC.